What follows are 14 T cell receptor beta chains derived from one specimen sequenced in a study of beta chain features in type 1 diabetes. Study-level points and caveats: TCRB CDR3s from Type 1 diabetes patients were moderately but significantly shorter in all four CD4+ subsets.

These receptors' targets are unknown. Since all of the isolated RNA was reverse transcribed, expressed TCRB transcripts were what got sequenced. The repertoire was sequenced with immunoSEQ multiplex PCR; TCRdb's copy has only in-frame clones and lacks some. The table lists a few hundred thousand clones, 9.6% of them singletons. Sequenced: central memory CD4+ T cells from blood. The receptors stem from a man younger than 45 with type 1 diabetes.

This clone appeared a few times. The same CDR3 also results from other DNA sequences found in this sample. In DNA, the CDR3 is TGTGCCAGCAGCCTTAGCCTAGGAGAGACCCAGTACTTC. It specifies CASSLSLGETQYF. This rearrangement joins TRBV7-3 to TRBJ2-5; D unclear. Germline CDR1 and CDR2: SGHTA and FQGTGA. V lost 5 bases and J 4 bases, leaving 11 bases between the germline ends. This CDR3 spans 13 amino acids.

This clone was observed a handful of times. The V and J genes are TRBV11-2 and TRBJ2-6; no clear D gene. The ends were cut back, 2 bases at V and 4 bases at J, with 9 bases in the middle. The CDR3 has 15 residues. Germline V gene sequence: CDR1 SGHAT, CDR2 FQNNGV. The CDR3 DNA is TGTGCCAGCAGCTTATCAGGTGTCGGGGCCAACGTCCTGACTTTC. Translation: CASSLSGVGANVLTF.

The chain employs TRBV7-8 and TRBJ1-4; possible D gene TRBD1, 5 bases. Trimming shortened V by 3 bases and J by 8 bases, and 13 bases separated the two germline ends. The CDR3 loop spans 14 amino acids. Germline V gene lookup returns CDR1 SGHVS and CDR2 FQNEAQ. The CDR3 sequence: CASSLMGGDEKLFF. The CDR3 DNA reads as TGTGCCAGCAGCTTGATGGGGGGGGACGAAAAACTGTTTTTT. Supplemented by reference TRBV7-8 and TRBJ1-4, the full variable domain reads GAGVSQSPRYKVAKRGQDVALRCDPISGHVSLFWYQQALGQGPEFLTYFQNEAQLDKSGLPSDRFFAERPEGSVSTLKIQRTQQEDSAVYLCASSLMGGDEKLFFGSGTQLSVL.

The CDR3: CAWRGTGSTQPQHF. CDR3 DNA sequence: TGTGCCTGGAGGGGGACAGGGTCCACTCAGCCCCAGCATTTT. The gene calls are TRBV30 and TRBJ1-5; 9 bases match TRBD1. The CDR3 length is 14 residues. Germline V lookup: CDR1 GTSNPN, CDR2 SVGIG (reference sequence). V shed 3 bases and J 6 bases; nucleotides not matched to a gene: 6.

The sample holds a few counts of this clone. The rearrangement links TRBV6-1 to TRBJ2-5; 13 nucleotides agree with TRBD2. J was trimmed by 4 bases and V by 4 bases; bases with no gene match: 12. CDR1 and CDR2 from the germline V gene are MNHNS and SASEGT. CDR3 length: 18 residues. The CDR3 nucleotides read TGTGCCAGCAGTGCAGCCGGGACTAGCGGGATGCGGGGAGAGACCCAGTACTTC. Encoded protein: CASSAAGTSGMRGETQYF.

A few counts support this clone. This chain uses TRBV4-2 with TRBJ1-1; TRBD1 is a possible D gene (6 bases). This CDR3 contains 16 residues. Germline V gene lookup returns CDR1 LGHNA and CDR2 YNFKEQ. The V and J ends lost 1 base and 0 bases respectively, with 12 bases between them. CDR3 coding DNA: TGTGCCAGCAGCCAAGGTGAAGGGGGGGTGAACACTGAAGCTTTCTTT. It translates to CASSQGEGGVNTEAFF.

This chain uses TRBV6-1 with TRBJ2-5; 8 bases agree with TRBD1. The ends lost 6 bases at V and 7 bases at J; junction bases unmatched: 7. The CDR3 is made up of 13 amino acids. Per the germline V gene, CDR1 is MNHNS and CDR2 is SASEGT. The CDR3 nucleotides are TGTGCCAGCAGGTGGCAGGGGGCTGGGACCCAGTACTTC. Protein sequence: CASRWQGAGTQYF.

The V gene is TRBV6-6, the J gene TRBJ2-1; D is unclear. The germline V gene encodes CDR1 MNHNY and CDR2 SVGAGI (reference sequence). The CDR3 sequence is 13 residues long. V gave up 6 bases and J gave up 0 bases, with 6 bases separating them. CDR3 coding DNA: TGTGCCAGCAGCTCCACCTCCTACAATGAGCAGTTCTTC. Translated: CASSSTSYNEQFF.

As for this clone: Other nucleotide sequences from this sample produce the same CDR3. The V call is TRBV11-3, the J call TRBJ2-1; no clear D. CDR3 length equals 12 residues. Trimming took off 5 bases at V and 5 bases at J, with 7 bases between the two ends. In germline, CDR1 is SGHNT, CDR2 YENEEA. This chain's CDR3 is CASSLDHNEQFF. DNA of the CDR3: TGTGCCAGCAGCCTGGACCACAATGAGCAGTTCTTC.

This clone was observed a handful of times. The V call is TRBV28, the J call TRBJ2-1, with TRBD2 as a possible D gene (6 bases). Looked up from germline, CDR1 is MDHEN and CDR2 is SYDVKM. Trimming removed 4 bases from V and 7 bases from J, with 23 bases in between. The CDR3 runs 17 residues. CDR3 loop: CASSSSPWRDSKNEQFF. The CDR3, as DNA: TGTGCCAGCAGTTCTTCCCCCTGGCGGGATAGTAAGAATGAGCAGTTCTTC.

The chain is built from TRBV11-2 and TRBJ2-7; 7 bases line up with TRBD2. V was clipped by 0 bases and J by 6 bases; unmatched bases: 14. CDR3 length: 17 residues. Germline CDR1 and CDR2: SGHAT and FQNNGV. CDR3 protein: CASSLEAVAGPFPEQYF. In nucleotides, the CDR3 is TGTGCCAGCAGCTTAGAGGCGGTAGCGGGCCCTTTTCCCGAGCAGTACTTC.

The sample holds many counts of this clone. This chain connects TRBV4-2 to TRBJ2-1; the D is unclear. CDR1 and CDR2 from the germline V gene are LGHNA and YNFKEQ. The CDR3 is 11 residues long. Trimming shortened V by 5 bases and J by 4 bases, and 3 bases separated the two germline ends. The CDR3 nucleotides read TGTGCCAGCAGCACGTACAATGAGCAGTTCTTC. This codes for CASSTYNEQFF.

This clone was observed a few times. This sequence joins TRBV5-6 and TRBJ1-5; perhaps TRBD1 as D (5 bases). V was clipped by 4 bases and J by 0 bases, with 11 bases between them. The CDR3 has 15 amino acids. CDR1 SGHDT and CDR2 YYEEEE come from the germline V gene. CDR3 in DNA: TGTGCCAGCAGCCAGACAGCCTATAGCAATCAGCCCCAGCATTTT. It is translated as CASSQTAYSNQPQHF.

This chain connects TRBV4-1 to TRBJ1-2; D is perhaps TRBD1 (5 bases). The length of the CDR3 is 15 residues. Germline CDR1 is MGHRA and CDR2 is YSYEKL. Deletions cut 2 bases from V and 3 bases from J, with 13 bases between. This chain's CDR3 is CASSQSGAVDYGYTF. The CDR3 region has the DNA TGCGCCAGCAGCCAAAGTGGGGCGGTCGACTATGGCTACACCTTC.